These T cell receptor beta chains were read from a single sample in a study of blood T cell repertoires in COVID-19. TCRdb's copy holds only in-frame clones and misses some; the assay was immunoSEQ multiplex PCR. Among roughly 180,000 clones, roughly 80% were seen once, and the ten largest hold approximately 10%. The sequenced sample consisted of peripheral blood. The receptors come from a middle-aged woman with COVID-19, enrolled during active disease. The CDR3 runs from the conserved cysteine through the conserved F or W. D genes are given only for firm matches. Rows may omit the clone size; those that give it use once, few, many or a size class.

TRBV15	-	TRBJ1-1	-	13	CATSIATNTEAFF	TGTGCCACCAGCATAGCAACGAACACTGAAGCTTTCTTT
TRBV4-1	TRBD2	TRBJ2-1	-	17	CASSHNSGAQTDNEQFF	TGCGCCAGCAGCCATAATAGCGGGGCTCAAACCGACAATGAGCAGTTCTTC
TRBV4-1	TRBD2	TRBJ2-1	-	18	CASSQERSRLAGYNEQFF	TGCGCCAGCAGCCAAGAACGGTCTCGACTAGCGGGTTACAATGAGCAGTTCTTC
TRBV24-1	-	TRBJ2-3	-	14	CATSGASGADTQYF	TGTGCCACCAGTGGAGCATCAGGGGCAGATACGCAGTATTTT
TRBV18	-	TRBJ2-3	-	17	CASSPPLRGSGTDTQYF	TGTGCCAGCTCACCACCGTTGCGGGGTAGCGGAACAGATACGCAGTATTTT
TRBV5-1	TRBD2	TRBJ2-3	-	18	CASSLGLSTSGRSDTQYF	TGCGCCAGCAGCTTGGGACTTAGCACTAGCGGGAGATCAGATACGCAGTATTTT
TRBV28	TRBD1	TRBJ2-7	-	13	CASSARTGFEQYF	TGTGCCAGCAGTGCCCGGACAGGGTTCGAGCAGTACTTC
TRBV29-1	TRBD2	TRBJ2-7	-	15	CSVELRAGGSYEQYF	TGCAGCGTTGAACTTAGGGCGGGAGGATCCTACGAGCAGTACTTC
TRBV5-1	TRBD2	TRBJ2-3	-	14	CASSGGRAGDTQYF	TGCGCCAGCAGCGGCGGGAGGGCAGGCGATACGCAGTATTTT
TRBV5-1	TRBD2	TRBJ2-1	-	14	CASSAAGTSGEPVF	TGCGCCAGCAGCGCGGCCGGGACTAGCGGGGAGCCGGTCTTC
TRBV3-1/TRBV3-2	TRBD2	TRBJ2-1	-	14	CASSPTGTSLEQFF	TGTGCCAGCAGCCCGACCGGGACTAGCTTAGAGCAGTTCTTC
TRBV18	-	TRBJ1-5	-	13	CASSPSGNQPQHF	TGTGCCAGCTCGCCCTCAGGGAACCAGCCCCAGCATTTT
TRBV7-9	TRBD2	TRBJ2-1	-	16	CASSPGLAGGYDEQFF	TGTGCCAGCAGCCCAGGACTAGCGGGAGGGTACGATGAGCAGTTCTTC
TRBV19	TRBD2	TRBJ2-5	-	16	CASSRSTSGYQETQYF	TGTGCCAGTAGTCGGTCGACTAGCGGGTACCAAGAGACCCAGTACTTC
TRBV6-2/TRBV6-3	TRBD2	TRBJ2-6	-	17	CASSYTGGRLGANVLTF	TGTGCCAGCAGTTACACGGGGGGACGATTAGGGGCCAACGTCCTGACTTTC
TRBV5-5	TRBD2	TRBJ2-1	-	15	CASSLVVAGVNEQFF	TGTGCCAGCAGCTTGGTAGTAGCGGGAGTTAATGAGCAGTTCTTC
TRBV7-2	TRBD2	TRBJ2-1	once	14	CASTSGRGYNEQFF	TGTGCCAGCACCAGCGGGAGAGGGTACAATGAGCAGTTCTTC
TRBV9	-	TRBJ2-7	once	15	CASPFGNSGSYEQYF	TGTGCCAGCCCCTTTGGAAATAGCGGCTCCTACGAGCAGTACTTC
TRBV30	-	TRBJ2-1	-	12	CALDLKGNEQFF	TGTGCCTTGGACTTAAAAGGCAATGAGCAGTTCTTC
TRBV5-6	TRBD2	TRBJ2-5	-	18	CASSTRQRSGLAWETQYF	TGTGCCAGCAGCACCCGTCAACGTTCGGGACTAGCGTGGGAGACCCAGTACTTC
TRBV7-9	TRBD1	TRBJ2-5	-	19	CASSRTGVLAGLLRETQYF	TGTGCCAGCAGCCGGACAGGGGTATTAGCGGGCTTACTGCGGGAGACCCAGTACTTC
TRBV18	TRBD1	TRBJ2-3	-	17	CASSPKTGTGVTDTQYF	TGTGCCAGCTCACCAAAAACCGGGACAGGGGTGACAGATACGCAGTATTTT
TRBV11-2	TRBD2	TRBJ2-3	-	16	CASSLDLAGPPDTQYF	TGTGCCAGCAGCTTAGATCTAGCGGGACCTCCCGATACGCAGTATTTT
TRBV18	TRBD1	TRBJ1-3	once	15	CASSPFDRVGNTIYF	TGTGCCAGCTCACCATTCGACAGGGTTGGAAACACCATATATTTT
TRBV19	TRBD2	TRBJ2-1	few	13	CASSDLAGGEQFF	TGTGCCAGTAGTGACCTAGCGGGGGGTGAGCAGTTCTTC
TRBV28	-	TRBJ1-2	-	12	CASSFGLYGYTF	TGTGCCAGCAGTTTCGGTCTCTATGGCTACACCTTC
TRBV23-1	TRBD1	TRBJ1-4	-	17	CASSLGQRQGVYEKLFF	TGCGCCAGCAGTCTGGGCCAGCGACAGGGTGTGTACGAAAAACTGTTTTTT
TRBV30	-	TRBJ2-7	many	13	CAWSLDRSYEQYF	TGTGCCTGGAGCTTAGACAGGAGCTACGAGCAGTACTTC
TRBV27	-	TRBJ2-7	-	15	CASSLTGPSSYEQYF	TGTGCCAGCAGTCTAACCGGTCCTTCCTCCTACGAGCAGTACTTC
TRBV10-2	-	TRBJ1-3	-	15	CASSESWASGNTIYF	TGCGCCAGCAGTGAGTCGTGGGCATCTGGAAACACCATATATTTT
TRBV6-2/TRBV6-3	TRBD1	TRBJ1-1	-	16	CASSPVPGQGFNAYFF	TGTGCCAGCAGCCCTGTCCCGGGACAGGGTTTCAACGCCTATTTCTTT
TRBV6-4	-	TRBJ2-2	many	15	CASSDSGQHTGELFF	TGTGCCAGCAGTGACTCGGGGCAGCACACCGGGGAGCTGTTTTTT
TRBV7-9	TRBD1	TRBJ2-2	-	16	CASSTDRQLNTGELFF	TGTGCCAGCAGCACGGACAGGCAACTGAACACCGGGGAGCTGTTTTTT
TRBV6-5	-	TRBJ2-7	few	14	CASSYRRGGYEQYF	TGTGCCAGCAGTTACCGGAGGGGGGGCTACGAGCAGTACTTC
TRBV6-2/TRBV6-3	-	TRBJ2-6	-	18	CASSYKEGARSGANVLTF	TGTGCCAGCAGTTACAAGGAGGGGGCTAGGTCTGGGGCCAACGTCCTGACTTTC
TRBV28	-	TRBJ1-2	-	12	CATSQLSYGYTF	TGTGCCACCTCACAATTATCCTATGGCTACACCTTC
TRBV7-9	TRBD2	TRBJ2-2	-	18	CASSFRASGSFFPGELFF	TGTGCCAGCAGCTTTCGGGCTAGCGGGAGTTTTTTTCCCGGGGAGCTGTTTTTT
TRBV3-1/TRBV3-2	TRBD2	TRBJ2-1	once	17	CASSQDRPGEGYNEQFF	TGTGCCAGCAGCCAAGATCGTCCGGGGGAGGGATACAATGAGCAGTTCTTC
TRBV5-4	-	TRBJ2-3	-	13	CASRPTALDTQYF	TGTGCCAGCCGACCGACAGCGTTAGATACGCAGTATTTT
TRBV6-5	-	TRBJ1-1	once	12	CASTRGNTEAFF	TGTGCCAGCACTCGAGGGAACACTGAAGCTTTCTTT
TRBV5-1	TRBD2	TRBJ2-1	-	15	CASSTRTSGTNEQFF	TGCGCCAGCAGCACCAGGACTAGCGGGACCAATGAGCAGTTCTTC
TRBV4-1	TRBD1	TRBJ2-7	-	15	CASSQDHQGAGEQYF	TGCGCCAGCAGCCAAGATCATCAGGGGGCAGGCGAGCAGTACTTC
TRBV6-1	-	TRBJ1-2	-	16	CASSEAGGGASYGYTF	TGTGCCAGCAGTGAAGCTGGCGGAGGGGCGAGCTATGGCTACACCTTC
TRBV18	TRBD2	TRBJ2-7	-	13	CASQLAGRYEQYF	TGTGCCAGCCAACTAGCGGGAAGATACGAGCAGTACTTC
TRBV11-1	TRBD2	TRBJ2-5	-	15	CASSFAGTSAETQYF	TGTGCCAGCAGCTTCGCGGGGACTAGCGCGGAGACCCAGTACTTC
TRBV19	TRBD2	TRBJ2-1	-	17	CASSIRVSSGRAIEQFF	TGTGCCAGTAGTATTCGGGTTTCTAGCGGGAGGGCCATTGAGCAGTTCTTC
TRBV14	TRBD2	TRBJ2-2	-	15	CASSQDWGGAGELFF	TGTGCCAGCAGCCAAGATTGGGGGGGTGCCGGGGAGCTGTTTTTT
TRBV5-4	TRBD1	TRBJ2-4	-	14	CASSLGQGRNIQYF	TGTGCCAGCAGCCTGGGACAGGGCCGAAACATTCAGTACTTC
TRBV6-5	-	TRBJ2-3	-	15	CASSYLTGATDTQYF	TGTGCCAGCAGTTACTTAACGGGAGCCACAGATACGCAGTATTTT
TRBV12-5	TRBD1	TRBJ1-5	-	15	CASGLAGGEGQPQHF	TGTGCTAGTGGTTTGGCAGGGGGCGAGGGTCAGCCCCAGCATTTT
TRBV15	TRBD2	TRBJ2-3	-	22	CATSRVLAAGPRAAGGTDTQYF	TGTGCCACCAGCAGAGTCCTCGCCGCCGGGCCACGTGCGGCGGGGGGGACAGATACGCAGTATTTT
TRBV9	-	TRBJ2-1	-	17	CASSVDLASWSNNEQFF	TGTGCCAGCAGCGTAGACTTGGCTAGCTGGTCCAACAATGAGCAGTTCTTC
TRBV5-4	-	TRBJ1-3	medium-sized	16	CASSLGPQGSGNTIYF	TGTGCCAGCAGCTTGGGGCCTCAGGGCTCTGGAAACACCATATATTTT
TRBV18	TRBD2	TRBJ2-5	-	14	CASSATSGTVTQYF	TGTGCCAGCTCAGCGACTAGCGGGACTGTGACCCAGTACTTC